This is a list of T cell receptor beta chains from one sample in a study of shared clonotypes between healthy human individuals. The assay was immunoSEQ multiplex PCR, and TCRdb's table has in-frame clones only and misses some. Of hundreds of thousands of clones listed, roughly 70% are singletons. The sample was memory CD4+ T cells sorted from blood. These receptors came from a woman aged 25 to 45 in good health. Both conserved end residues are part of each CDR3. A D gene is named only where the DNA matches it firmly. The size of a clone is reported for some rows only, either as once, few or many, or as a class for expanded clones.

v_gene	j_gene	d_gene	abundance	CDR3nt	CDR3aa
TRBV4-1	TRBJ1-2	NA	NA	TGCGCCAGCAGCCACGAGGACCGCCGGGGCTACACCTTC	CASSHEDRRGYTF
TRBV29-1	TRBJ1-2	NA	NA	TGCAGCGCTTCTAGGTTGGACGGCTTCGGTGGCTACACCTTC	CSASRLDGFGGYTF
TRBV7-9	TRBJ2-7	TRBD2	NA	TGTGCCAGCATTCGGTTAGCGGGGGCCTCCGGGGACGAGCAGTACTTC	CASIRLAGASGDEQYF
TRBV6-6	TRBJ2-7	NA	NA	TGTGCCAGCAGTTACTCGGTGACTAGAGACGAGCAGTACTTC	CASSYSVTRDEQYF
TRBV28	TRBJ2-3	NA	NA	TGTGCCAGCAGTTTAGCCCCCACAGATACGCAGTATTTT	CASSLAPTDTQYF
TRBV7-9	TRBJ1-1	NA	few	TGTGCCAGCAGCTTGATGCAGCGGCAGCATGAAGCTTTCTTT	CASSLMQRQHEAFF
TRBV28	TRBJ1-5	NA	NA	TGTGCCAGCAGTTTAATCAGGGGGCCCCAGCATTTT	CASSLIRGPQHF
TRBV5-1	TRBJ2-7	NA	NA	TGCGCCAGCAGCCCCCGAGGCAAGTCGCAGTACTTC	CASSPRGKSQYF
TRBV7-9	TRBJ2-3	NA	NA	TGTGCCAGCAGCTTACATTTTAGCACAGATACGCAGTATTTT	CASSLHFSTDTQYF
TRBV7-6	TRBJ2-1	NA	few	TGTGCCAGCAGCGCCACGTGGGGCTATGAGCAGTTCTTC	CASSATWGYEQFF
TRBV7-8	TRBJ2-7	TRBD1	NA	TGTGCCAGCAGCCCGAGAGGGACAGGGTCCTACGAGCAGTACTTC	CASSPRGTGSYEQYF
TRBV2	TRBJ2-1	NA	NA	TGTGCCAGCAGGGCCGAGCGAGGTGAGCAGTTCTTC	CASRAERGEQFF
TRBV2	TRBJ1-6	NA	few	TGTGCCAGCAGTGAAGCGCGGGGGGGATATAATTCACCCCTCCACTTT	CASSEARGGYNSPLHF
TRBV15	TRBJ1-5	TRBD1	few	TGTGCCACCTCCTTTCCCGGGACAGGGAATCAGCCCCAGCATTTT	CATSFPGTGNQPQHF
TRBV15	TRBJ1-4	TRBD1	NA	TGTGCCACCAGCAGAGAGCGGACAGGGAAAGAAAAACTGTTTTTT	CATSRERTGKEKLFF
TRBV28	TRBJ2-7	NA	NA	TGTGCCAGCAGGGAGGGACTGGCCTACGAGCAGTACTTC	CASREGLAYEQYF
TRBV2	TRBJ1-2	TRBD1	NA	TGTGCCAGCAGCCCACGACAGGGTAACTATGGCTACACCTTC	CASSPRQGNYGYTF
TRBV11-3	TRBJ2-1	NA	NA	TGTGCCAGCAGCTTAGAACGCGGTACTGAGCAGTTCTTC	CASSLERGTEQFF
TRBV7-2	TRBJ2-5	NA	NA	TGTGCCAGCAGCCCTCCACGATACGAGACCCAGTACTTC	CASSPPRYETQYF
TRBV5-4	TRBJ2-1	NA	NA	TGTGCCAGCAGCTTGGAGGCTAGTTACAATGAGCAGTTCTTC	CASSLEASYNEQFF
TRBV5-4	TRBJ2-7	TRBD1	NA	TGTGCCAGCAGCCAAGGTGGACAGGTTACCTACGAGCAGTACTTC	CASSQGGQVTYEQYF